This TCR beta chain was documented in a study of identical twins (dated by TCRdb to the mid-2010s). Context from the whole study: The study deep-sequenced TCR alpha and beta repertoires from monozygotic twins, unrelated adults of various ages and cord blood to test whether fetal clonotypes persist. To rule out contamination, the twin experiments were replicated at different times with different library preparation protocols. General study outcomes and caveats: A weaker excess of twin sharing was found in beta out-of-frame sequences because the signal-to-noise ratio was lowered by fewer shared sequences. Because the same donors could not be followed over many years, the conclusions relied on cross-sectional statistical analysis. Compared with coincidental sharing between unrelated individuals, an excess of low generation-probability sequences was observed among out-of-frame TCR alpha sequences shared between twins. Fewer insertions were carried by abundant cord blood beta clonotypes, a similar but weaker trend appeared in young adult naive repertoires, and no such trend appeared in memory repertoires. Recombination models systematically underestimated out-of-frame TCR alpha sharing in monozygotic twins but agreed with sharing between unrelated individuals. Invariant T cells such as MAIT and iNKT could partly confound zero-insertion analyses, although diverse VJ usage argued against such confounding for most clonotypes.

All donors were healthy Caucasians. Three pairs of female monozygotic twins, all aged about 18 to 30 years, were included in the twin cohort. Positive isolation kits from Invitrogen were used to isolate the CD4+ and CD8+ T cell populations. Points on this clonotype: The target of this receptor is not known. The sample holds no much larger clone one base away, and base qualities are not on file.

The CDR3 sequence holds 18 residues, the cysteine and phenylalanine included. The read is trimmed to its CDR3 DNA, 54 bases read in frame from base 1. For CDR1 and CDR2, the germline V gene lists MNHEY and SVGAGI. V drops 0 bases and J drops 1 base, leaving 19 bases in between. Receptor amplification or capture employed 5' RACE. Data came from an Illumina HiSeq 2000. A universal primer binding site was introduced by template switching, and a unique molecular identifier was present in the final cDNA, enabling accurate counting of TCR cDNA molecules. Specific primers in the conserved constant-segment region were used to synthesize first-strand cDNA for TCR alpha and beta chains. To control for contamination, every cDNA library carried two barcodes: a SMART-Mk sample barcode plus Illumina barcodes. TruSeq adapter sequences, together with Illumina sample barcodes, were added in two successive PCR steps. The Illumina HiSeq platform was used with custom primers to sequence TCR alpha and beta cDNA libraries. The study's processing was this. MiGEC processed the raw reads to extract unique molecular identifiers, while MiXCR was used to determine the CDR3 positions. For each individual, recombination models were inferred using an EM algorithm with the repgenHMM and IGoR tools. Shared clonotypes were analyzed with the tcR package in R, and sharing was normalized by the product of cloneset sizes. Out-of-frame nonproductive sequences were analyzed to study raw recombination free of thymic and clonal selection effects. Starting from the raw public reads, TCRdb applied fastp trimming at Q25, assembled clones with MiXCR and retained in-frame beta chains. Identical CDR3 proteins give one entry, which carries the most common genes and DNA. The V and J calls shown here were made by TCRdb, not taken from the authors' results. Present in this sample are about 460,000 distinct CDR3 sequences, over 12% of which were seen just once. The ten biggest clones cover around 0.48% of the sample.

This same sample was also taken into another study, of yellow fever vaccine responses in identical twins. Drawing on the second study: According to the authors, in identical twins the way T cells responded to vaccination appeared partly convergent and partly personalized. In identical twins, the study followed T cell clones that responded to the vaccine with precision.

The source material was CD4+ T cells sorted from blood. The TCR originated in a woman between 18 and 29 years old in good health. The chain was built from TRBV6-5 and TRBJ2-7; matching of 6 bases hints at TRBD2 as the D gene. The CDR3 reads CASSYSMGGGVRSYEQYF. The nucleotides are TGTGCCAGCAGTTACTCGATGGGCGGCGGGGTGAGATCCTACGAGCAGTACTTC.